This entry is about one TCR beta chain. This record comes from a study of blood T cell repertoires in COVID-19. Across the study: Samples taken during acute and convalescent COVID-19 were collected in the United States, Italy and Spain.

This CDR3 region has 11 residues. Trimming removed 0 bases at V and 6 bases at J, with 4 bases between. CDR1 and CDR2 (germline): SGHRS, YFSETQ. The assay was immunoSEQ multiplex PCR, and TCRdb's table has in-frame clones only and misses some. The data contain 150,000 to 200,000 clones, 80% to 90% of them singletons. Seattle participants joined during active infection and were tracked over time. The clonotype comes from a woman aged 55-70 years with COVID-19, enrolled during active disease. The rearrangement links TRBV5-1 to TRBJ2-7; D is unresolved. Sequencing was carried out using peripheral blood. This chain's CDR3 is CASSLASEQYF. In DNA form, the CDR3 reads TGCGCCAGCAGCTTGGCCTCCGAGCAGTACTTC.